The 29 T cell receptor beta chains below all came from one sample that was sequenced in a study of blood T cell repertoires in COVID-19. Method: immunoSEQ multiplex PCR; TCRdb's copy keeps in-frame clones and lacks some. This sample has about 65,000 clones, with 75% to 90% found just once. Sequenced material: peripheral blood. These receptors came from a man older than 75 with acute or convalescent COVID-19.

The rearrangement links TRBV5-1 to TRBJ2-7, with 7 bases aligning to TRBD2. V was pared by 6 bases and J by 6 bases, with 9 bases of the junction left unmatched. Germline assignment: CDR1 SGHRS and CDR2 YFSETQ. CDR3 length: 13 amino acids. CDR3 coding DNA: TGCGCCAGCAACCGAGATGGACTAGGCGAGCAGTACTTC. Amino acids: CASNRDGLGEQYF.

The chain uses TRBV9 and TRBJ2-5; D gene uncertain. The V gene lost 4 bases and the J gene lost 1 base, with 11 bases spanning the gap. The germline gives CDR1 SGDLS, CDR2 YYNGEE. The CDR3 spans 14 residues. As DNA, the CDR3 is TGTGCCAGCAGCCCCCGAGCAAGCCAAGAGACCCAGTACTTC. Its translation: CASSPRASQETQYF.

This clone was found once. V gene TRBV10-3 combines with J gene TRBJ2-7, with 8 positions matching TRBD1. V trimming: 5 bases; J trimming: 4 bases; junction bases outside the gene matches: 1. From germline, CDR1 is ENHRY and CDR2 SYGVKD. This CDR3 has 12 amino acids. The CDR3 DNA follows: TGTGCCATCAGTCGGACAGGGTACGAGCAGTACTTC. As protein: CAISRTGYEQYF.

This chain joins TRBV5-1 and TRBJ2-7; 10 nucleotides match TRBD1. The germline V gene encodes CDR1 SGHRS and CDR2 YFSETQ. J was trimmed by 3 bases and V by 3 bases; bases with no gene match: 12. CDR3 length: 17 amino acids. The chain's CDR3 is CASSSAGTGDSNYEQYF. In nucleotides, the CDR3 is TGCGCCAGCAGCTCGGCCGGGACAGGGGACTCCAACTACGAGCAGTACTTC.

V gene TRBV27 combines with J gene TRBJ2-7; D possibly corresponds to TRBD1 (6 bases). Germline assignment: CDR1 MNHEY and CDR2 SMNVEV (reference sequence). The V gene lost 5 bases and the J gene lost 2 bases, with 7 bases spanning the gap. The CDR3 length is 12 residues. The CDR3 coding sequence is TGTGCCAGCAGTCGGGACACCTACGAGCAGTACTTC. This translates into CASSRDTYEQYF.

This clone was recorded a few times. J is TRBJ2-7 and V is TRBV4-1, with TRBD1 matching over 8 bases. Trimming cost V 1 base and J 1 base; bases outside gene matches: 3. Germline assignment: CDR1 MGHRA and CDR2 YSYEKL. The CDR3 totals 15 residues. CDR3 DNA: TGCGCCAGCAGCCAAGCGGGGACAGGATCCTACGAGCAGTACTTC. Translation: CASSQAGTGSYEQYF.

The CDR3 spells CASRGQGAGETQYF. The CDR3 DNA reads TGTGCCAGTAGGGGACAGGGGGCAGGAGAGACCCAGTACTTC. The chain couples TRBV19 to TRBJ2-5; TRBD1 matches 12 bases. Germline-derived CDR1 and CDR2 are LNHDA and SQIVND (reference sequence). V lost 6 bases and J lost 4; bases outside the gene matches: 3. CDR3 size: 14 residues.

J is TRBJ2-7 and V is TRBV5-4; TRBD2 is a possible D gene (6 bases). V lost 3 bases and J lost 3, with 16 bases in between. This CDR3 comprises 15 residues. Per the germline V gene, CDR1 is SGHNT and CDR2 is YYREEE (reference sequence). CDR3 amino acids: CASSSTGGVFYEQYF. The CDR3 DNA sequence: TGTGCCAGCAGCTCCACAGGAGGGGTATTCTACGAGCAGTACTTC.

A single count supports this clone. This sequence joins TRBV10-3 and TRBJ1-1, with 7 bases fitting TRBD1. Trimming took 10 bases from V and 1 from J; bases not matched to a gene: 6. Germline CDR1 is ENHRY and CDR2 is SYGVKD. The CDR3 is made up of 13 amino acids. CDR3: CATGGQENTEAFF. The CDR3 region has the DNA TGTGCCACCGGTGGACAGGAGAACACTGAAGCTTTCTTT.

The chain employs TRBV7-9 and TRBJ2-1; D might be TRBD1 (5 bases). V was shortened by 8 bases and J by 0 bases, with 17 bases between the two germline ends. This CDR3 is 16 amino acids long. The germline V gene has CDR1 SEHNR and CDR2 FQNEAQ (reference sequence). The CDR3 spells CASSVAADSSYNEQFF. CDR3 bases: TGTGCCAGCTCCGTCGCGGCCGACAGCTCCTACAATGAGCAGTTCTTC.

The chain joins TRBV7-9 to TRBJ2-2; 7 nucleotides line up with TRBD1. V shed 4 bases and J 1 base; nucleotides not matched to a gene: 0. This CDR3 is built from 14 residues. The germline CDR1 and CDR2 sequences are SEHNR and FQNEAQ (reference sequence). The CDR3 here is CASSSGGNTGELFF. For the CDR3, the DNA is TGTGCCAGCAGCTCAGGGGGGAACACCGGGGAGCTGTTTTTT.

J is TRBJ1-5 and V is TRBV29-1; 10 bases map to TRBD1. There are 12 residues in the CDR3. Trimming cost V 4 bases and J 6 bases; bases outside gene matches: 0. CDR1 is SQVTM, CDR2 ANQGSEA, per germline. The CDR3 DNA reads TGCAGCGTTGGGACAGGGGGTCAGCCCCAGCATTTT. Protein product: CSVGTGGQPQHF.

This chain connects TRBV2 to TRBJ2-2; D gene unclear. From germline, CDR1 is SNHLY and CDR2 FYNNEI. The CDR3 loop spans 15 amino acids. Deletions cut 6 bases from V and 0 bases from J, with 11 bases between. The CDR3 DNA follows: TGTGCCAGCAGCGCCCCCGGAGCGAACACCGGGGAGCTGTTTTTT. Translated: CASSAPGANTGELFF.

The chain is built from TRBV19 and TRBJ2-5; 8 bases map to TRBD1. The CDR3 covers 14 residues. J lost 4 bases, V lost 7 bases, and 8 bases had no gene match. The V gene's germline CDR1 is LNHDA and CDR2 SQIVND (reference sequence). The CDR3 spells CASTPGQARETQYF. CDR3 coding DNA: TGTGCCAGTACACCGGGACAGGCTAGAGAGACCCAGTACTTC.

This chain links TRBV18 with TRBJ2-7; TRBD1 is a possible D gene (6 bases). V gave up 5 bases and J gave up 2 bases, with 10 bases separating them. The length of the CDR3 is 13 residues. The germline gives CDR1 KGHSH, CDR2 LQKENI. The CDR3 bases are TGTGCCAGCTCATTGGGACATACCTACGAGCAGTACTTC. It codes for CASSLGHTYEQYF.

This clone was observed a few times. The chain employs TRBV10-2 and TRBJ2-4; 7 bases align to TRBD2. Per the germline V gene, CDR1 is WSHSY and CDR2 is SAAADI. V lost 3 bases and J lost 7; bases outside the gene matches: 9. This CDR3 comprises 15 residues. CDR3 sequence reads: CASSESAGEWNIQYF. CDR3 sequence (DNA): TGCGCCAGCAGTGAATCGGCGGGGGAGTGGAACATTCAGTACTTC.

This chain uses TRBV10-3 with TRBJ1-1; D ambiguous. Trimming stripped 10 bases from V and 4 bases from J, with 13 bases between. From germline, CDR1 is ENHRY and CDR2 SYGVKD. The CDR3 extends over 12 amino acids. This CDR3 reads CATQEGRTEAFF. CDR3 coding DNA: TGTGCCACCCAGGAGGGCCGCACTGAAGCTTTCTTT.

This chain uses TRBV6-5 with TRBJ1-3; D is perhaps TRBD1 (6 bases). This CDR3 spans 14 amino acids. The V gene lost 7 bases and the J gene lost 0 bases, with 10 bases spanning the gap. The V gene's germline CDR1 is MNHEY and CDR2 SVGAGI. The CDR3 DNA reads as TGTGCCAGCATGAGGGGGGGCTCTGGAAACACCATATATTTT. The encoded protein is CASMRGGSGNTIYF.

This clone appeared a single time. The CDR3 DNA reads as TGCGCCAGTCGGTCGGCTAGCGGGGGGTACGAGCAGTACTTC. Protein sequence: CASRSASGGYEQYF. V and J are TRBV10-2 and TRBJ2-7; 11 bases are a match to TRBD2. This CDR3 is 14 amino acids long. CDR1 is WSHSY, CDR2 SAAADI, per germline. The J segment lost 4 bases and the V segment lost 9 bases, leaving 8 bases of the junction unmatched.

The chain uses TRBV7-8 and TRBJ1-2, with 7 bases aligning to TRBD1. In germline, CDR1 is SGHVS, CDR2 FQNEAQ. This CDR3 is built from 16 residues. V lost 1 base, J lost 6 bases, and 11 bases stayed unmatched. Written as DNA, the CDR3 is TGTGCCAGCAGCTTAGGTAGACAGGGCACCCGGGATGGCTACACCTTC. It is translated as CASSLGRQGTRDGYTF.

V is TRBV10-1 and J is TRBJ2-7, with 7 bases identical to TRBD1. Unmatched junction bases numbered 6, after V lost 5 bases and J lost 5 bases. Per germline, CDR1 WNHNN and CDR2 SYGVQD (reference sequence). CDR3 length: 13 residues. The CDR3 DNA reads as TGCGCCAGCAGTCTCGACAGGGACCACGAGCAGTACTTC. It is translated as CASSLDRDHEQYF.

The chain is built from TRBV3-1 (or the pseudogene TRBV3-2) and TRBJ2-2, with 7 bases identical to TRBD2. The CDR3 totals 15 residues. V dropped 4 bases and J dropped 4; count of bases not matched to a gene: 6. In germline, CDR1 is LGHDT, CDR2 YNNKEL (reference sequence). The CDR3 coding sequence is TGTGCCAGCAGCCCTGGGGGGGGTCTCACCGGGGAGCTGTTTTTT. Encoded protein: CASSPGGGLTGELFF.

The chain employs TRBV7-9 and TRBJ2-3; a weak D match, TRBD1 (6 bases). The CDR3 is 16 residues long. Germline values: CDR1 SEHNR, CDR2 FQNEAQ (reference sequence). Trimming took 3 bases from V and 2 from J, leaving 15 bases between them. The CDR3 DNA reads TGTGCCAGCAGCTTCTCCCCAGGACAGACCACAGATACGCAGTATTTT. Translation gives CASSFSPGQTTDTQYF. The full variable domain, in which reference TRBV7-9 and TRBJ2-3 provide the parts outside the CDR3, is DTGVSQNPRHKITKRGQNVTFRCDPISEHNRLYWYRQTLGQGPEFLTYFQNEAQLEKSRLLSDRFSAERPKGSFSTLEIQRTEQGDSAMYLCASSFSPGQTTDTQYFGPGTRLTVL.

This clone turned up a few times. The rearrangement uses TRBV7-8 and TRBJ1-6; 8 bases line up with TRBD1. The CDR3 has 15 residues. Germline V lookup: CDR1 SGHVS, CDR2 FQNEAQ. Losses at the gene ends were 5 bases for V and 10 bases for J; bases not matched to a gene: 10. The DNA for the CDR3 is TGTGCCAGCAGCGCCCCCGGGACAGGTGACTCACCCCTCCACTTT. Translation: CASSAPGTGDSPLHF.

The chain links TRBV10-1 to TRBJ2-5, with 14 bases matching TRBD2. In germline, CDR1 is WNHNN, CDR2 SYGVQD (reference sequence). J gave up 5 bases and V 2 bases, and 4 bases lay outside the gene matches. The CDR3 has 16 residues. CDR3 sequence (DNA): TGCGCCAGCAGTGAGGGACTAGCGGGGGGTTTGGAGACCCAGTACTTC. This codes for CASSEGLAGGLETQYF.

The CDR3 reads CAWSVQGDEQYF. The DNA of the CDR3 is TGTGCCTGGAGTGTACAGGGCGACGAGCAGTACTTC. This chain joins TRBV30 and TRBJ2-7; D may be TRBD1 (6 bases). The length of the CDR3 is 12 residues. CDR1 and CDR2 from the germline V gene are GTSNPN and SVGIG (reference sequence). The V and J ends lost 0 bases and 5 bases respectively, with 8 bases between them.

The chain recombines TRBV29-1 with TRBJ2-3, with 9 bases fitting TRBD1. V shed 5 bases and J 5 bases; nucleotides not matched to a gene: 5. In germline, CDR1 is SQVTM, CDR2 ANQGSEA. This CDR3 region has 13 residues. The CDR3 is CSVKQGAGDTQYF. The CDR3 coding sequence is TGCAGCGTTAAACAGGGGGCGGGAGATACGCAGTATTTT.

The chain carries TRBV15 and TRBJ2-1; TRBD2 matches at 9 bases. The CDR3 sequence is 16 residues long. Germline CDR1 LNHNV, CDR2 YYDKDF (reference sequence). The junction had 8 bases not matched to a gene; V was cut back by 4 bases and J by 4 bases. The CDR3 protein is CATSTSGAGGYNEQFF. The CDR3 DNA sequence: TGTGCCACCAGCACGAGTGGAGCGGGGGGATACAATGAGCAGTTCTTC.

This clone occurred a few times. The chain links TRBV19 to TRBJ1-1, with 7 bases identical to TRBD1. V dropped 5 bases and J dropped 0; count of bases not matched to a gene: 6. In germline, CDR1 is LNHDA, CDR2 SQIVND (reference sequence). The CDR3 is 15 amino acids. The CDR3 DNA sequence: TGTGCCAGTAGTCAGACCGGGACAGTGAACACTGAAGCTTTCTTT. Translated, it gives CASSQTGTVNTEAFF. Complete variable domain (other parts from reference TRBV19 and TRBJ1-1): DGGITQSPKYLFRKEGQNVTLSCEQNLNHDAMYWYRQDPGQGLRLIYYSQIVNDFQKGDIAEGYSVSREKKESFPLTVTSAQKNPTAFYLCASSQTGTVNTEAFFGQGTRLTVV.